The 25 T cell receptor beta chains in this list originate from one sample, sequenced in a study of shared clonotypes between healthy human individuals. Only CD45RO-negative cells positively selected for CCR7 counted as naive CD8 cells, so terminally differentiated effector memory CD45RA+ cells were excluded. This table comes from immunoSEQ multiplex PCR, and its TCRdb copy is limited to in-frame clones, with some not included. The sample includes just over 2,000,000 clones, approximately 95% of them seen just once. Sequencing used naive CD8+ T cells sorted from blood. These receptors came from a man younger than 35 in good health.

The rearrangement uses TRBV9 and TRBJ2-3; no reliable D call. Germline CDR1 and CDR2: SGDLS and YYNGEE. The CDR3 totals 14 residues. V was shortened by 2 bases and J by 0 bases, with 7 bases between the two germline ends. CDR3 in DNA: TGTGCCAGCAGCGTCAAGGACAGCACAGATACGCAGTATTTT. Amino acid sequence: CASSVKDSTDTQYF.

Comments on this clone: Within the sample, other DNA sequences also encode this same CDR3. The genes are TRBV27 and TRBJ2-7; D uncertain. The CDR3 runs 13 residues. Trimming cost V 0 bases and J 5 bases, with 8 bases left between them. CDR1 is MNHEY, CDR2 SMNVEV, per germline (reference sequence). The CDR3 region has the DNA TGTGCCAGCAGTTTATCTTTGATCCACGAGCAGTACTTC. Its translation is CASSLSLIHEQYF.

CDR3 residues: CASNDRTGYNEQFF. The CDR3 region has the DNA TGTGCCAGCAATGATAGGACAGGCTACAATGAGCAGTTCTTC. The V and J genes are TRBV6-1 and TRBJ2-1, with 7 positions matching TRBD1. With 7 bases clipped from V and 3 bases from J, the junction kept 6 bases outside the gene matches. This CDR3 spans 14 amino acids. Looked up from germline, CDR1 is MNHNS and CDR2 is SASEGT.

Worth noting for this clone: One junction end does not reproduce the germline sequence, and a read error may be involved. Other DNA variants within this sample encode the same CDR3. The chain links TRBV7-9 to TRBJ2-3; D may be TRBD1 or TRBD2 (5 bases each). This CDR3 contains 17 residues. Looked up from germline, CDR1 is SEHNR and CDR2 is FQNEAQ (reference sequence). CDR3 region: CASCLDGTLGATDTQYF. CDR3 DNA: TGTGCCAGCTGCTTAGACGGGACCCTTGGGGCCACAGATACGCAGTATTTT.

The chain is built from TRBV30 and TRBJ1-4; D gene unclear. Trimming removed 4 bases at V and 7 bases at J, with 10 bases between. Germline CDR1 reads GTSNPN; CDR2 reads SVGIG (reference sequence). CDR3 size: 12 residues. DNA for the CDR3: TGTGCCTGGAACGTCCCTCCTGAAAAACTGTTTTTT. It is translated as CAWNVPPEKLFF.

V and J are TRBV11-2 and TRBJ2-1; D remains ambiguous. The CDR3 spans 14 residues. V shed 1 base and J shed 4 bases, with 8 bases lying between them. Germline values: CDR1 SGHAT, CDR2 FQNNGV. CDR3 bases: TGTGCCAGCAGCTTAGTAGGCGAGTACAATGAGCAGTTCTTC. Its protein is CASSLVGEYNEQFF.

As DNA, the CDR3 is TGTGCCAGCAGCCCCTTAGCGGGAGGGGTCACCGGGGAGCTGTTTTTT. Translating gives CASSPLAGGVTGELFF. V usage is TRBV27 and J usage is TRBJ2-2, with 11 positions matching TRBD2. Germline CDR1 MNHEY, CDR2 SMNVEV (reference sequence). The CDR3 has 16 amino acids. V shed 6 bases, J shed 4 bases, and the junction held 7 bases outside the gene matches.

The J gene is TRBJ2-7, the V gene TRBV14, with D perhaps given as TRBD1 or TRBD2 (5 bases each). The CDR3 is made up of 18 amino acids. Germline lookup yields CDR1 SGHDN and CDR2 FVKESK. The V gene lost 3 bases and the J gene lost 3 bases, with 24 bases spanning the gap. The DNA of the CDR3 is TGTGCCAGCAGCCACAAGGGAAACAGGTCGTGGGAGTACTACGAGCAGTACTTC. Amino acids: CASSHKGNRSWEYYEQYF.

This rearrangement joins TRBV28 to TRBJ2-5, with 9 positions matching TRBD2. The CDR3 extends over 15 amino acids. J lost 7 bases, V lost 0 bases, and 6 bases had no gene match. The germline V gene has CDR1 MDHEN and CDR2 SYDVKM. CDR3 DNA sequence: TGTGCCAGCAGTTTATGGACTAGCGGCAAATTGACCCAGTACTTC. Translation gives CASSLWTSGKLTQYF.

V is TRBV14 and J is TRBJ2-5; D is undetermined. This CDR3 is built from 15 residues. Trimming took 1 base from V and 0 from J, leaving 9 bases between them. Germline assignment: CDR1 SGHDN and CDR2 FVKESK. In nucleotides, the CDR3 is TGTGCCAGCAGCCAAGGTCCGGATCACCAAGAGACCCAGTACTTC. This codes for CASSQGPDHQETQYF.

The chain employs TRBV6-5 and TRBJ2-1, with D possibly TRBD2 on 6 matching bases. The CDR3 covers 13 residues. The germline CDR1 and CDR2 sequences are MNHEY and SVGAGI. The ends were cut back, 6 bases at V and 8 bases at J, with 14 bases in the middle. The CDR3 is CASSPLGGYEQFF. The CDR3 coding sequence is TGTGCCAGCAGCCCTCTGGGAGGATATGAGCAGTTCTTC.

J is TRBJ1-6 and V is TRBV27, with D uncertain. The germline CDR1 and CDR2 sequences are MNHEY and SMNVEV (reference sequence). CDR3 size: 15 residues. The V end was cut by 3 bases, the J end by 7 bases, with 13 bases between. The CDR3 reads CASSFGPASNSPLHF. The CDR3 nucleotides are TGTGCCAGCAGTTTTGGGCCGGCTTCAAATTCACCCCTCCACTTT.

The table lists this clone with a count of one. The same CDR3 arises from other DNA sequences in this sample as well. Written as DNA, the CDR3 is TGTGCCAGCAGAGGACAGGGCCTAAACATTCAGTACTTC. Translating gives CASRGQGLNIQYF. The rearrangement joins TRBV2 to TRBJ2-4; 8 bases match TRBD1. This CDR3 contains 13 residues. The V gene's germline CDR1 is SNHLY and CDR2 FYNNEI. V lost 6 bases to trimming and J lost 6 bases; unmatched junction nucleotides: 4.

The rearrangement uses TRBV6-1 and TRBJ1-2; unclear D gene. This CDR3 is 13 amino acids long. Germline V gives CDR1 MNHNS, CDR2 SASEGT. Trimming left V 6 bases short and J 3 bases short, with 11 bases between. The CDR3, as DNA: TGTGCCAGCAGAAACCCGGATGACTATGGCTACACCTTC. Protein product: CASRNPDDYGYTF.

The chain carries TRBV10-3 and TRBJ1-6, with D perhaps matching TRBD1 (5 bases). The CDR3 covers 16 residues. Trimming took off 3 bases at V and 5 bases at J, with 14 bases between the two ends. The germline V gene has CDR1 ENHRY and CDR2 SYGVKD. The CDR3, as DNA: TGTGCCATCAGTGACCGGGGGAGGGAACATAATTCACCCCTCCACTTT. This encodes CAISDRGREHNSPLHF.

This sequence joins TRBV9 and TRBJ1-2; D is ambiguous. This CDR3 is 14 amino acids long. V shed 0 bases and J shed 6 bases, with 12 bases lying between them. Germline V gives CDR1 SGDLS, CDR2 YYNGEE. CDR3 loop: CASSVERDRDGYTF. CDR3 DNA: TGTGCCAGCAGCGTAGAAAGAGATCGAGATGGCTACACCTTC.

This chain connects TRBV2 to TRBJ1-1; TRBD1 might be the D (5 bases). Germline V gene data show CDR1 as SNHLY and CDR2 as FYNNEI. The ends were cut back, 4 bases at V and 11 bases at J, with 14 bases in the middle. The CDR3 extends over 12 amino acids. This CDR3 is CASSGDSYEAFF. The CDR3 DNA sequence: TGTGCCAGCAGTGGCGACAGCTATGAGGCTTTCTTT.

The rearrangement links TRBV14 to TRBJ1-6; the D is unclear. This CDR3 is built from 15 residues. V gave up 1 base and J gave up 8 bases, with 12 bases separating them. Germline V gene data show CDR1 as SGHDN and CDR2 as FVKESK. Here the CDR3 DNA reads TGTGCCAGCAGCCAAGTAAGGGTACTGGATTCACCCCTCCACTTT. This translates into CASSQVRVLDSPLHF.

This CDR3 reads CASSPNSGRETQYF. The CDR3 region has the DNA TGTGCCAGCAGCCCTAATAGCGGCCGGGAGACCCAGTACTTC. The chain couples TRBV27 to TRBJ2-5, with a possible D match to TRBD2 (6 bases). The CDR3 loop spans 14 amino acids. CDR1 and CDR2 from the germline V gene are MNHEY and SMNVEV (reference sequence). Trimming took off 6 bases at V and 5 bases at J, with 16 bases between the two ends.

The chain carries TRBV19 and TRBJ2-1; 9 positions agree with TRBD2. V was pared by 4 bases and J by 7 bases, with 5 bases of the junction left unmatched. This CDR3 region has 14 residues. The germline CDR1 and CDR2 sequences are LNHDA and SQIVND (reference sequence). CDR3 in DNA: TGTGCCAGTAGTACCCCGGGACTAGCTAATGAGCAGTTCTTC. It codes for CASSTPGLANEQFF. Filled out from reference TRBV19 and TRBJ2-1, the complete variable domain reads DGGITQSPKYLFRKEGQNVTLSCEQNLNHDAMYWYRQDPGQGLRLIYYSQIVNDFQKGDIAEGYSVSREKKESFPLTVTSAQKNPTAFYLCASSTPGLANEQFFGPGTRLTVL.

V is TRBV28 and J is TRBJ1-4; TRBD1 agrees at 8 bases. From germline, CDR1 is MDHEN and CDR2 SYDVKM. Trimming at V came to 4 bases and at J to 6 bases, leaving 4 bases not matched to a gene. The CDR3 totals 14 residues. The DNA of the CDR3 is TGTGCCAGCAGTTCGGACAGGGTCGATGAAAAACTGTTTTTT. It encodes CASSSDRVDEKLFF. Supplemented by reference TRBV28 and TRBJ1-4, the full variable domain reads DVKVTQSSRYLVKRTGEKVFLECVQDMDHENMFWYRQDPGLGLRLIYFSYDVKMKEKGDIPEGYSVSREKKERFSLILESASTNQTSMYLCASSSDRVDEKLFFGSGTQLSVL.

The table lists this clone with a count of one. This chain links TRBV10-3 with TRBJ1-2, with no clear D. V gave up 0 bases and J gave up 7 bases, with 18 bases separating them. This CDR3 is 16 amino acids long. Germline loops: CDR1 ENHRY, CDR2 SYGVKD. Here the CDR3 reads CAISESGNVGLLGYTF. CDR3 in DNA: TGTGCCATCAGTGAGTCTGGAAACGTAGGCTTACTTGGCTACACCTTC.

The CDR3 DNA reads as TGTGCCAGCAGTTTTTGGGGCTACGAGCAGTACTTC. Its translation is CASSFWGYEQYF. The chain joins TRBV27 to TRBJ2-7; D call uncertain. Germline CDR1 and CDR2: MNHEY and SMNVEV (reference sequence). The CDR3 consists of 12 residues. V was cut by 3 bases and J by 3 bases, with 6 bases left in between.

The V and J genes are TRBV19 and TRBJ2-7; weak D call: TRBD2 (5 bases). Trimming left V 5 bases short and J 2 bases short, with 16 bases between. This CDR3 is built from 15 residues. CDR1 and CDR2 from the germline V gene are LNHDA and SQIVND (reference sequence). The CDR3 DNA is TGTGCCAGTAGTGTCTCTCTGTGGGAGACCTACGAGCAGTACTTC. Its protein is CASSVSLWETYEQYF.

The V call is TRBV27, the J call TRBJ2-1; D might be TRBD2 (5 bases). Germline V gene lookup returns CDR1 MNHEY and CDR2 SMNVEV (reference sequence). The ends were cut back, 8 bases at V and 12 bases at J, with 14 bases in the middle. The CDR3 contains 11 residues. This CDR3 reads CASASGLGQFF. CDR3 in DNA: TGTGCCAGCGCCTCGGGGTTGGGGCAGTTCTTC.